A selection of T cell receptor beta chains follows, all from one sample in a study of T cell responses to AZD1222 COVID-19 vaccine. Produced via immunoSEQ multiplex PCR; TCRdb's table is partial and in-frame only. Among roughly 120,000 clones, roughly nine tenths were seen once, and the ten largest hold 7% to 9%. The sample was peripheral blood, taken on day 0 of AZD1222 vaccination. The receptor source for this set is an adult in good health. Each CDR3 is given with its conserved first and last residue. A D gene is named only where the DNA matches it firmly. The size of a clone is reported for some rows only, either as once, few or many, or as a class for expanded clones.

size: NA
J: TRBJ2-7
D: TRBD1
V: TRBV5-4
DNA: TGTGCCAGCAGCCCTGGAGGGACAGGGTCCTACGAGCAGTACTTC
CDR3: CASSPGGTGSYEQYF

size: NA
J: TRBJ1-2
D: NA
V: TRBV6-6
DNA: TGTGCCAGCAGGCCACAGGGAGAAGGGGTTGGCTACACCTTC
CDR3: CASRPQGEGVGYTF

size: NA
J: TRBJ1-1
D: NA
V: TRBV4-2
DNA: TGTGCCAGCAGCCAGAACATAGACAGCCGTGAAGCTTTCTTT
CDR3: CASSQNIDSREAFF

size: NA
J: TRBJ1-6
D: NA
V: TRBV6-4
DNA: TGTGCCAGCAGTGAGGGAGGCGGAGGTTCACCCCTCCACTTT
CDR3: CASSEGGGGSPLHF

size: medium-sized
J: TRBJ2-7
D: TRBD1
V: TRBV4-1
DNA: TGCGCCAGCAGCCTTGGCCCGGGACAGGGAACCTACGAGCAGTACTTC
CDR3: CASSLGPGQGTYEQYF

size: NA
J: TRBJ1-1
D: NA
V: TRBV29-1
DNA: TGCAGCGTTGAAGATGCGAAGAACACTGAAGCTTTCTTT
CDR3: CSVEDAKNTEAFF

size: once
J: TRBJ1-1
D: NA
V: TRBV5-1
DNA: TGCGCCAGCAGCCCATTACAGGGGAACACTGAAGCTTTCTTT
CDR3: CASSPLQGNTEAFF

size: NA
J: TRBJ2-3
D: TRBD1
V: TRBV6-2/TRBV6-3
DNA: TGTGCCAGCAGTCGCGGGACAGGGAGTGCCCTTTCGCAGTATTTT
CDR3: CASSRGTGSALSQYF

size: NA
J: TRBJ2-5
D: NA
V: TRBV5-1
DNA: TGCGCCAGCAGCCTAGGGACCCAAGAGACCCAGTACTTC
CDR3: CASSLGTQETQYF

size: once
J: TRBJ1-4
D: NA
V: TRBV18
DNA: TGTGCCAGCTCACCCCGTGACCAACACCTGTTTTTT
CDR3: CASSPRDQHLFF

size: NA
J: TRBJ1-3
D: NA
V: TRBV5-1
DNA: TGCGCCAGCAGCTTGATGGACACTGGAAACACCATATATTTT
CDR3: CASSLMDTGNTIYF

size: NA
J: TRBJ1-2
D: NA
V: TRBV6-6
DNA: TGTGCCAGCAGTTACGGACCTAACTATGGCTACACCTTC
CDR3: CASSYGPNYGYTF

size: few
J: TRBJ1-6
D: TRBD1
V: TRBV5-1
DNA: TGCGCCAGCAGCTTGGTGCAGGGGGCGAGTTCACCCCTCCACTTT
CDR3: CASSLVQGASSPLHF

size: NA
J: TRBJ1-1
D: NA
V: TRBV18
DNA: TGTGCCAGCTCACCTACCAGAATTGAAGCTTTCTTT
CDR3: CASSPTRIEAFF

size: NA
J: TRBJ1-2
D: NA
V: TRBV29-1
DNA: TGCAGCGTTGACCCCATAGTGGGCTATGGCTACACCTTC
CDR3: CSVDPIVGYGYTF

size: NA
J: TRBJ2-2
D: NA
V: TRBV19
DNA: TGTGCCAGTAACCTCCGGGAGATAACCGGGGAGCTGTTTTTT
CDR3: CASNLREITGELFF